The clone carrying this T cell receptor (beta chain) was detected a few times. These data come from a study of T cells of healthy individuals. TCRdb fed the 5' RACE reads into MiXCR, producing one record per CDR3 protein. Of around 100,000 distinct CDR3 sequences listed, approximately 15% are singletons. The J segment lost 6 bases and the V segment lost 4 bases, leaving 10 bases of the junction unmatched. Germline V gene lookup returns CDR1 MGHRA and CDR2 YSYEKL. The CDR3 is 17 residues long. This chain links TRBV4-1 with TRBJ2-3; the match to TRBD2 covers 13 bases. The clonotype was recovered from a human donor in good health. As DNA, the CDR3 is TGCGCCAGCAGCCCCGTGGGGACTAGCGGGGTCCCCGATACGCAGTATTTT. This gives the protein CASSPVGTSGVPDTQYF.